The rows below give T cell receptor beta chains drawn from one sample of a study of T-cell reconstitution after alpha-beta-depleted transplantation in children. MiXCR, run by TCRdb on the PCR reads, gives a single entry per CDR3 protein. The sample carries approximately 97,000 distinct CDR3 sequences, roughly 7.2% recorded once. The material was PBMCs, obtained before TCRalphabeta/CD19-depleted stem cell transplant. These TCRs come from a boy between 2 and 10 years old with acute lymphoblastic leukemia, due to receive a stem cell transplant. CDR3s leave out the opening cysteine and the closing phenylalanine or tryptophan.

j_gene,v_gene,CDR3aa
TRBJ2-7,TRBV27,ASSLGSRGTYEQY
TRBJ1-4,TRBV3-1,ASTPSGWVYEKLF
TRBJ2-1,TRBV20-1,SAAWGLGEYNEQF
TRBJ2-5,TRBV4-1,ASSRGVQGVTQY
TRBJ1-5,TRBV29-1,SVATNTNQPQH
TRBJ1-5,TRBV6-4,ASSLTGEGQPQH
TRBJ1-1,TRBV12-3/TRBV12-4,ASSRGYTEAF
TRBJ1-1,TRBV6-2/TRBV6-3,ASSYRDQNTEAF
TRBJ2-7,TRBV10-3,AISTSGVEQY
TRBJ2-5,TRBV27,ASSWGRGETQY
TRBJ1-2,TRBV6-1,ARGDTGYGYT
TRBJ1-2,TRBV12-3/TRBV12-4,ASSPRDSPYGYT
TRBJ1-1,TRBV27,ASSFNRGLKWTEAF
TRBJ1-1,TRBV7-2,ASSFAPKKNTEAF
TRBJ2-5,TRBV20-1,SARDLGGGETQY
TRBJ2-7,TRBV5-1,ASSPTNRPYEQY
TRBJ1-3,TRBV5-1,ASSLDGQGNTIY
TRBJ2-3,TRBV6-1,ASTRTSTDTQY
TRBJ1-5,TRBV20-1,SALEGYSNQPQH
TRBJ2-5,TRBV3-1,ASSHAGTGGQETQY
TRBJ2-4,TRBV2,ASSEAPGFGVKNIQY
TRBJ1-1,TRBV12-2,ARRSGRVNTEAF
TRBJ2-1,TRBV7-2,ASSFPGLVTYNEQF
TRBJ1-1,TRBV3-1,ASSQGFTEAF
TRBJ2-7,TRBV6-2/TRBV6-3,ASTSLGLAGKIEQY
TRBJ1-5,TRBV12-5,ASGATGGSQPQH
TRBJ1-1,TRBV7-9,ASSETRSGNTEAF
TRBJ1-1,TRBV2,ASSKDRVNTEAF
TRBJ2-2,TRBV12-3/TRBV12-4,ASSPLGMGGELF
TRBJ2-1,TRBV10-3,AITMQGGKAGGHNEQF
TRBJ1-5,TRBV12-3/TRBV12-4,ASTRTGEDSNQPQH
TRBJ2-3,TRBV20-1,SAVLAGGPHTQY
TRBJ2-7,TRBV7-2,ASSLGTVSSYEQY
TRBJ2-7,TRBV11-2,ASSLTGLAGGSATYEQY
TRBJ2-1,TRBV5-1,ASSSRLPFSNEQF
TRBJ1-6,TRBV7-9,ASSSPIPGQGSSPLH
TRBJ2-3,TRBV5-1,ASRLGPKGTDTQY